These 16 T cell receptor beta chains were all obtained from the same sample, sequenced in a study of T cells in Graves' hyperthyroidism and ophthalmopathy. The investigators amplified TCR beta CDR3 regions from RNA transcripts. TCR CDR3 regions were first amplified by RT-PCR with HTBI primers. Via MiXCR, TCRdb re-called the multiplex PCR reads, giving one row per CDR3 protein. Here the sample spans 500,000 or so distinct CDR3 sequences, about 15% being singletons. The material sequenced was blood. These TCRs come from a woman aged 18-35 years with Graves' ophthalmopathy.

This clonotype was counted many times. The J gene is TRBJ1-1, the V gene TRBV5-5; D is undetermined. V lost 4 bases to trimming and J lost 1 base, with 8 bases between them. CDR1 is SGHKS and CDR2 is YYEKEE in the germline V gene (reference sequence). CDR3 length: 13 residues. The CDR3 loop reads CASSTSGNTEAFF. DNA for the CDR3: TGTGCCAGCAGCACCAGTGGGAACACTGAAGCTTTCTTT.

The CDR3 nucleotides read TGTGCCATCAGCTCCGAGCAGGGAGATACGCAGTATTTT. It is translated as CAISSEQGDTQYF. The chain is built from TRBV10-3 and TRBJ2-3, with D perhaps matching TRBD1 (5 bases). This CDR3 is built from 13 residues. V lost 6 bases to trimming and J lost 5 bases, with 12 bases between them. Germline V gene data show CDR1 as ENHRY and CDR2 as SYGVKD.

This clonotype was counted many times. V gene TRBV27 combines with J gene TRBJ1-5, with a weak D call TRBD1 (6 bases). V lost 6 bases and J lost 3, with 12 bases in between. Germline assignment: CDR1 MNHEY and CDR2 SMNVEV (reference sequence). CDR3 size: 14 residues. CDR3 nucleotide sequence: TGTGCCAGCAGAGTTACAGGGAACAATCAGCCCCAGCATTTT. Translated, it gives CASRVTGNNQPQHF.

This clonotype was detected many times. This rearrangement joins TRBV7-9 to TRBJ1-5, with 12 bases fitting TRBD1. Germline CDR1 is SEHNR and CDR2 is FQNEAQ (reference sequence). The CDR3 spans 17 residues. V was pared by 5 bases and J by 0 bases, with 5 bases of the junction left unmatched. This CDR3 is CASSRGTGGHSNQPQHF. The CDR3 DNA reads TGTGCCAGCAGCCGGGGGACAGGGGGCCATAGCAATCAGCCCCAGCATTTT.

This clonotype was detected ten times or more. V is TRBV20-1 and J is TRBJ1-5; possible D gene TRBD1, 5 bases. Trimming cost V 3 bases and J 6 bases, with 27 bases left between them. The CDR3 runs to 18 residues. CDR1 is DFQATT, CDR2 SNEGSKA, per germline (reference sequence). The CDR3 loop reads CSARSAREPGRFGQPQHF. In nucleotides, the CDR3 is TGCAGTGCTAGGTCCGCCCGTGAGCCAGGGAGGTTCGGTCAGCCCCAGCATTTT.

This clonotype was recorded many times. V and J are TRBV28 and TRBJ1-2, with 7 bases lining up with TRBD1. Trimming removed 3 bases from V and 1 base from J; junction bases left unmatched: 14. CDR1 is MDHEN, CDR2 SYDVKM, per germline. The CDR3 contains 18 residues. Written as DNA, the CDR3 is TGTGCCAGCAGTTTTATGACGGGACAGAATGTTTTTAACTATGGCTACACCTTC. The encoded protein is CASSFMTGQNVFNYGYTF.

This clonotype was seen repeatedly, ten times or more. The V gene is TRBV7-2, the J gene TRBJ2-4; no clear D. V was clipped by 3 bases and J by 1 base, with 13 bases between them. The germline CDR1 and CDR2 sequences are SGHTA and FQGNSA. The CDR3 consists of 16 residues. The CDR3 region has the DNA TGTGCCAGCAGCTTCGAGCCCTCTGGCGCCAAAAACATTCAGTACTTC. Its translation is CASSFEPSGAKNIQYF.

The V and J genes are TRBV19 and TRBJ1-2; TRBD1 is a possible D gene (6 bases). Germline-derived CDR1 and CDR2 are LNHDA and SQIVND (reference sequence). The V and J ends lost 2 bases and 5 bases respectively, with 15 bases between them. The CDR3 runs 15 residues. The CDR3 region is CASSIIVTGEYGYTF. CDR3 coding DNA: TGTGCCAGTAGTATAATCGTGACAGGTGAATATGGCTACACCTTC.

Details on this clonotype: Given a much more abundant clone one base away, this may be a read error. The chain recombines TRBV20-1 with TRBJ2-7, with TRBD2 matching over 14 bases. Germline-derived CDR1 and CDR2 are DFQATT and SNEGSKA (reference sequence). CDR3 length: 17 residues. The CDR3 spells CGASSTSGGAFSYEQYF. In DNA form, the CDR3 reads TGCGGTGCTAGCTCGACTAGCGGGGGGGCCTTTTCCTACGAGCAGTACTTC.

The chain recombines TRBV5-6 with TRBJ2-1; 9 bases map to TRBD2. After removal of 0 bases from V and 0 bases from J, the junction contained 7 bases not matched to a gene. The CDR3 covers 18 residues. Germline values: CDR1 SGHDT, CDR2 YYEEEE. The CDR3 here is CASSLEVLAGSSYNEQFF. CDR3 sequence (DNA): TGTGCCAGCAGCTTGGAAGTCCTAGCGGGAAGCTCCTACAATGAGCAGTTCTTC. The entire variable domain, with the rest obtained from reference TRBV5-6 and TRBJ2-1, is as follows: DAGVTQSPTHLIKTRGQQVTLRCSPKSGHDTVSWYQQALGQGPQFIFQYYEEEERQRGNFPDRFSGHQFPNYSSELNVNALLLGDSALYLCASSLEVLAGSSYNEQFFGPGTRLTVL.

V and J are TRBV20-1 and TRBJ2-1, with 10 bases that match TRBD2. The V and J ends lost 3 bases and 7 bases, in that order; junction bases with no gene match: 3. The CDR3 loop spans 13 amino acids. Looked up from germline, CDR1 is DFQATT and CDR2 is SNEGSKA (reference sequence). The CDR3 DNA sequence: TGCAGTGCTAGGACTAGCGGGTGGAATGAGCAGTTCTTC. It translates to CSARTSGWNEQFF.

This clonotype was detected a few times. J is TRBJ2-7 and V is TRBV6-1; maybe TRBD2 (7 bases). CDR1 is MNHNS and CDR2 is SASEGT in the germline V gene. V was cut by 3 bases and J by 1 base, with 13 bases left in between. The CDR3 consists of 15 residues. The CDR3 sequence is CASSEEGGTSYEQYF. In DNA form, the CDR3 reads TGTGCCAGCAGTGAGGAGGGGGGGACGTCCTACGAGCAGTACTTC.

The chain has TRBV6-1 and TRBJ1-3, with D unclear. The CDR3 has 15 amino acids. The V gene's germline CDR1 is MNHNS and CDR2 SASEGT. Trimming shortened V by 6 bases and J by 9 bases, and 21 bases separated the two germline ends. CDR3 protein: CASRPDATAMSTIYF. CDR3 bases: TGTGCCAGCAGACCCGACGCCACTGCTATGAGCACCATATATTTT.

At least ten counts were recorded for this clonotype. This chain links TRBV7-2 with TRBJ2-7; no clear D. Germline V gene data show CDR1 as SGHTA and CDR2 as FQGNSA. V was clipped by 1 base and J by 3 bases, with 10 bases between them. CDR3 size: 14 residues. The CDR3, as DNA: TGTGCCAGCAGCTTAGATGTCAGCTTCTACGAGCAGTACTTC. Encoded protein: CASSLDVSFYEQYF. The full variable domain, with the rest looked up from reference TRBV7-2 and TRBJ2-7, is GAGVSQSPSNKVTEKGKDVELRCDPISGHTALYWYRQSLGQGLEFLIYFQGNSAPDKSGLPSDRFSAERTGGSVSTLTIQRTQQEDSAVYLCASSLDVSFYEQYFGPGTRLTVT.

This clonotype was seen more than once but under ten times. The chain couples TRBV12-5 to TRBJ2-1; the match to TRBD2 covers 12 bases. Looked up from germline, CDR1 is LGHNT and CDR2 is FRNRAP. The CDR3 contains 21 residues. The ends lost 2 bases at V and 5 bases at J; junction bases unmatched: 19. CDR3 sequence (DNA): TGTGCTAGTGGTTTGATGGTGGGTGTACTAGCGGGAGGCCAACGTCACAATGAGCAGTTCTTC. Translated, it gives CASGLMVGVLAGGQRHNEQFF.

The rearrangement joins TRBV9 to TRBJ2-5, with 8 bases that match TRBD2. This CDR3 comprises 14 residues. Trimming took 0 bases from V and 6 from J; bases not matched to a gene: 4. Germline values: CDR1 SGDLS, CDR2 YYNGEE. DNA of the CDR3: TGTGCCAGCAGCGTAGGGACTAGCACCAAGACCCAGTACTTC. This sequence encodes CASSVGTSTKTQYF.